This TCR beta chain was obtained from a study of long-term antiretroviral therapy in people with HIV. Findings and caveats of the study: Clonal populations expanded prior to ART predominated within the repertoire at all time points.

Comment on this clone: Antigen: not known.

At least one PBMC sample before ART and at least two after were required. Samples held roughly 0.85-11 million cryopreserved PBMC, and DNA extraction followed. Researchers report immunoSEQ v3.0 was run at survey level. Sequencing was directed toward roughly 40,000-55,000 T-cell genomes in each sample. TCRdb keeps only in-frame clones here, not all; method: immunoSEQ multiplex PCR. The table shows over 25,000 clones, with approximately 96% occurring only once. This CDR3 has 17 amino acids. Trimming left V 3 bases short and J 5 bases short, with 18 bases between. The germline V gene has CDR1 SGHKS and CDR2 YYEKEE (reference sequence).

The sequence was obtained from a man in his thirties or forties with HIV. The chain couples TRBV5-5 to TRBJ1-6; D perhaps matches TRBD1 (5 bases). The sequencing here drew on unsorted PBMCs, taken approximately 6.6 years after starting antiretroviral therapy. CDR3 coding DNA: TGTGCCAGCAGCTCTCGACAGCCTGGATCTAATAATTCACCCCTCCACTTT. It encodes CASSSRQPGSNNSPLHF.